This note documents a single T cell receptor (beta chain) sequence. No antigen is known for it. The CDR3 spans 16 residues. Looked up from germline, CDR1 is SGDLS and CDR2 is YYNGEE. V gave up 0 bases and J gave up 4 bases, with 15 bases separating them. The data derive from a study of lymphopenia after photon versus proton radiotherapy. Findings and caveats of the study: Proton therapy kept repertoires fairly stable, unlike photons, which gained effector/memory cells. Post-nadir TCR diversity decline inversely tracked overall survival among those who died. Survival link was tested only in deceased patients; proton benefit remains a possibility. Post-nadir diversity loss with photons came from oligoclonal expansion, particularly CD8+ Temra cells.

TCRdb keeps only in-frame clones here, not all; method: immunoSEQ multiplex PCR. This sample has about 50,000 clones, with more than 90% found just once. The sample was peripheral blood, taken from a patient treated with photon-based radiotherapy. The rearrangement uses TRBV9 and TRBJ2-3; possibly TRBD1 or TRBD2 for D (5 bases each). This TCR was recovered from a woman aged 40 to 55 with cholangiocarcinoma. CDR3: CASSVAWGTGADTQYF. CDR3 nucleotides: TGTGCCAGCAGCGTAGCTTGGGGGACCGGCGCAGATACGCAGTATTTT.